This paragraph covers one T cell receptor (beta chain) sequence. This specimen belongs to a study of CD8 T cells in Susac syndrome. TEMRA cells were enriched by FACS, while CD8+ and CD4+ T cells were obtained through a negative isolation that was performed magnetically. Trimming took 0 bases from V and 6 from J; bases not matched to a gene: 14. Germline assignment: CDR1 DFQATT and CDR2 SNEGSKA (reference sequence). This CDR3 has 16 amino acids. RNA amounts of 0.5 to 1 ug underwent reverse transcription with random hexamers. The method of amplification for TCR beta CDR3 was immunoSEQ multiplex PCR, covering 54 Vbeta and 13 Jbeta. TCRdb used MiXCR to reprocess the immunoSEQ multiplex PCR reads, holding one entry per CDR3 protein. The table records tens of thousands of distinct CDR3 sequences, roughly nine tenths of them present only once.

This TCR was recovered from a human donor with multiple sclerosis. The chain couples TRBV20-1 to TRBJ2-7, with TRBD1 matching 7 bases. The sequencing sample was made of CD8+ T cells from PBMCs. The CDR3: CSARDSGAGTVIEQYF. The CDR3 coding sequence is TGCAGTGCTAGAGATTCTGGGGCCGGGACAGTTATCGAGCAGTACTTC.